The 31 T cell receptor beta chains reported below all come from one sample, sequenced in a study of blood T cell repertoires in COVID-19. Only in-frame clones appear in the TCRdb table, and some are missing; sequencing was by immunoSEQ multiplex PCR. The sample has 70,000 or so clones, roughly 80% seen once; the top ten hold roughly a tenth. The sample consisted of peripheral blood. These receptors all stem from a woman aged 80 or over with acute or convalescent COVID-19.

The CDR3 loop reads CASSLATVTHSNQPQHF. As DNA, the CDR3 is TGTGCCAGCAGCCTCGCGACAGTGACCCATAGCAATCAGCCCCAGCATTTT. The chain recombines TRBV5-8 with TRBJ1-5; D might be TRBD1 (5 bases). The V end lost 4 bases, the J end lost 0 bases, and 17 bases lay between the germline ends. Germline V gives CDR1 SGHTS, CDR2 YDEGEE. The CDR3 runs to 17 residues.

The chain recombines TRBV5-1 with TRBJ2-5; 12 bases align to TRBD2. V was pared by 0 bases and J by 3 bases, with 6 bases of the junction left unmatched. Germline V gives CDR1 SGHRS, CDR2 YFSETQ. The CDR3 runs 17 residues. The CDR3 sequence is CASSLARWTSGEETQYF. CDR3 in DNA: TGCGCCAGCAGCTTGGCTAGGTGGACTAGCGGGGAAGAGACCCAGTACTTC.

This clone is a singleton in its sample. This sequence joins TRBV6-5 and TRBJ2-5, with 8 bases lining up with TRBD1. Trimming removed 7 bases from V and 4 bases from J; junction bases left unmatched: 5. This CDR3 has 13 residues. The germline gives CDR1 MNHEY, CDR2 SVGAGI. The CDR3 here is CASIRTGLETQYF. CDR3 sequence (DNA): TGTGCCAGCATTAGGACAGGGCTAGAGACCCAGTACTTC.

This clone showed up just once. The CDR3 loop is CASSEFYGRGQGNNEQFF. The CDR3 DNA follows: TGTGCCAGCAGTGAATTTTACGGTCGGGGACAGGGGAATAATGAGCAGTTCTTC. V is TRBV2 and J is TRBJ2-1; 10 bases map to TRBD1. Germline V CDR1 and CDR2: SNHLY, FYNNEI. V dropped 2 bases and J dropped 7; count of bases not matched to a gene: 14. The length of the CDR3 is 18 residues.

The rearrangement links TRBV27 to TRBJ2-3; D possibly corresponds to TRBD2 (6 bases). Trimming took 3 bases from V and 1 from J, leaving 14 bases between them. Germline assignment: CDR1 MNHEY and CDR2 SMNVEV (reference sequence). This CDR3 comprises 16 residues. The DNA for the CDR3 is TGTGCCAGCAGTTTCCCGGTGGCGGGGCGCACAGATACGCAGTATTTT. Its translation: CASSFPVAGRTDTQYF.

CDR3 coding DNA: TGTGCCAGTAGTATAGCAACAGCTAACACTGAAGCTTTCTTT. Translation gives CASSIATANTEAFF. This chain uses TRBV19 with TRBJ1-1; D is ambiguous. Germline V gene data show CDR1 as LNHDA and CDR2 as SQIVND (reference sequence). Trimming removed 1 base from V and 2 bases from J, with 8 bases in between. This CDR3 is built from 14 residues.

The chain couples TRBV5-1 to TRBJ1-6; D is ambiguous. Germline CDR1 and CDR2: SGHRS and YFSETQ. Trimming shortened V by 5 bases and J by 8 bases, and 14 bases separated the two germline ends. The CDR3 consists of 14 residues. This CDR3 is CASRLGRADSPLHF. CDR3 bases: TGCGCCAGCAGGCTCGGCCGCGCGGATTCACCCCTCCACTTT.

V usage is TRBV7-9 and J usage is TRBJ1-5, with D perhaps matching TRBD1 (5 bases). The germline V gene has CDR1 SEHNR and CDR2 FQNEAQ (reference sequence). V was pared by 2 bases and J by 7 bases, with 9 bases between. The CDR3 contains 13 residues. In nucleotides, the CDR3 is TGTGCCAGCAGCTTAAAGACAGAGCAGCCCCAGCATTTT. Protein product: CASSLKTEQPQHF.

The rearrangement uses TRBV10-2 and TRBJ2-5, with TRBD2 as a possible D gene (7 bases). Trimming removed 3 bases from V and 4 bases from J, with 12 bases in between. The CDR3 contains 14 residues. Germline V gene data show CDR1 as WSHSY and CDR2 as SAAADI. Here the CDR3 DNA reads TGCGCCAGCAGTGATTGGGGGGGGCGAGAGACCCAGTACTTC. Translated, it gives CASSDWGGRETQYF.

V gene TRBV29-1 combines with J gene TRBJ2-5; D uncertain. The CDR3 is 11 amino acids. The V gene lost 6 bases and the J gene lost 2 bases, with 7 bases spanning the gap. Looked up from germline, CDR1 is SQVTM and CDR2 is ANQGSEA. CDR3 residues: CSVTVQETQYF. CDR3 nucleotide sequence: TGCAGCGTCACTGTTCAAGAGACCCAGTACTTC.

This chain uses TRBV7-2 with TRBJ1-3; possible D gene TRBD1, 6 bases. V was trimmed by 5 bases and J by 0 bases, leaving 17 bases between them. The CDR3 is 17 residues long. Per the germline V gene, CDR1 is SGHTA and CDR2 is FQGNSA. The CDR3 nucleotides read TGTGCCAGCAGCACTCCGATCAGGGGCGGCTCTGGAAACACCATATATTTT. Residues: CASSTPIRGGSGNTIYF.

This chain joins TRBV29-1 and TRBJ1-1; tentatively, D is TRBD1 (5 bases). The germline V and J ends were trimmed by 1 base and 7 bases, with 13 bases remaining between them. The germline V gene encodes CDR1 SQVTM and CDR2 ANQGSEA. This CDR3 is 13 amino acids long. CDR3 nucleotide sequence: TGCAGCGTTGAAGTAGTAGGGGACTTTGAAGCTTTCTTT. Protein product: CSVEVVGDFEAFF. Full variable domain (rest looked up from reference TRBV29-1 and TRBJ1-1): SAVISQKPSRDICQRGTSLTIQCQVDSQVTMMFWYRQQPGQSLTLIATANQGSEATYESGFVIDKFPISRPNLTFSTLTVSNMSPEDSSIYLCSVEVVGDFEAFFGQGTRLTVV.

This clone was counted between two and nine times. This chain connects TRBV4-1 to TRBJ2-1, with 9 bases lining up with TRBD1. In germline, CDR1 is MGHRA, CDR2 YSYEKL. Unmatched junction bases numbered 5, after V lost 3 bases and J lost 2 bases. This CDR3 is 16 amino acids long. The DNA of the CDR3 is TGCGCCAGCAGCCAGTCGACAGGGGGAACCTACAATGAGCAGTTCTTC. Its protein product is CASSQSTGGTYNEQFF.

This chain links TRBV7-3 with TRBJ1-2; D is undetermined. Looked up from germline, CDR1 is SGHTA and CDR2 is FQGTGA. The CDR3 extends over 13 amino acids. Trimming pared 4 bases from V and 6 bases from J, leaving 12 bases between. The CDR3 loop is CASSSASGDGYTF. In DNA form, the CDR3 reads TGTGCCAGCAGCTCAGCCTCCGGGGATGGCTACACCTTC.

The CDR3 loop is CASSIGAGETQYF. In nucleotides, the CDR3 is TGTGCCAGTAGTATAGGGGCGGGGGAGACCCAGTACTTC. This chain connects TRBV19 to TRBJ2-5, with a possible D match to TRBD2 (6 bases). Germline V gene sequence: CDR1 LNHDA, CDR2 SQIVND (reference sequence). V lost 1 base and J lost 5, with 8 bases in between. This CDR3 is built from 13 residues.

The gene calls are TRBV18 and TRBJ1-5; 7 bases line up with TRBD1. The V segment lost 5 bases and the J segment 3 bases; nucleotides outside the gene matches: 10. CDR3 length equals 16 residues. Per the germline V gene, CDR1 is KGHSH and CDR2 is LQKENI. CDR3 in amino acids: CASSRSQGTNNQPQHF. CDR3 bases: TGTGCCAGCTCAAGATCACAGGGGACGAACAATCAGCCCCAGCATTTT.

This clone was counted a few times. V gene TRBV30 combines with J gene TRBJ1-1; D gene unclear. This CDR3 has 14 amino acids. Germline V lookup: CDR1 GTSNPN, CDR2 SVGIG (reference sequence). Between the trimmed V and J ends, which lost 0 bases and 0 bases, there was a span of 8 bases. The CDR3: CAWSVNRLNTEAFF. The CDR3 nucleotides are TGTGCCTGGAGTGTAAACAGACTGAACACTGAAGCTTTCTTT. Looking up the rest from reference TRBV30 and TRBJ1-1 gives the full variable domain: SQTIHQWPATLVQPVGSPLSLECTVEGTSNPNLYWYRQAAGRGLQLLFYSVGIGQISSEVPQNLSASRPQDRQFILSSKKLLLSDSGFYLCAWSVNRLNTEAFFGQGTRLTVV.

This clone has a single count. The rearrangement joins TRBV5-8 to TRBJ1-3; D remains unclear. Germline CDR1 SGHTS, CDR2 YDEGEE. CDR3 length equals 16 residues. Deletions cut 0 bases from V and 0 bases from J, with 10 bases between. This chain's CDR3 is CASSLGGGYSGNTIYF. DNA of the CDR3: TGTGCCAGCAGCTTGGGCGGCGGTTACTCTGGAAACACCATATATTTT. Using reference TRBV5-8 and TRBJ1-3 for the parts outside the CDR3, the full variable domain is EAGVTQSPTHLIKTRGQQATLRCSPISGHTSVYWYQQALGLGLQFLLWYDEGEERNRGNFPPRFSGRQFPNYSSELNVNALELEDSALYLCASSLGGGYSGNTIYFGEGSWLTVV.

This chain links TRBV4-2 with TRBJ1-1; 7 bases map to TRBD1. V gave up 2 bases and J gave up 0 bases; unmatched junction bases: 9. The CDR3 sequence is 17 residues long. Looked up from germline, CDR1 is LGHNA and CDR2 is YNFKEQ. CDR3 sequence: CASSQSTGVYVNTEAFF. CDR3 in DNA: TGTGCCAGCAGCCAATCCACAGGGGTTTACGTGAACACTGAAGCTTTCTTT.

J is TRBJ2-1 and V is TRBV15, with TRBD2 identical over 8 bases. Germline CDR1 reads LNHNV; CDR2 reads YYDKDF (reference sequence). CDR3 size: 14 residues. J was trimmed by 6 bases and V by 6 bases; bases with no gene match: 7. This CDR3 is CATRATSGANEQFF. The CDR3, as DNA: TGTGCCACCAGGGCAACTAGCGGAGCCAATGAGCAGTTCTTC.

This clone was detected a few times. The chain is built from TRBV19 and TRBJ2-2; 8 positions agree with TRBD1. V shed 5 bases and J 3 bases; nucleotides not matched to a gene: 2. Germline CDR1 reads LNHDA; CDR2 reads SQIVND (reference sequence). The length of the CDR3 is 14 residues. CDR3 coding DNA: TGTGCCAGTAGTCGACAGGGGCACACCGGGGAGCTGTTTTTT. Protein sequence: CASSRQGHTGELFF.

The chain employs TRBV3-1 (or the pseudogene TRBV3-2) and TRBJ2-1, with TRBD2 as a possible D gene (6 bases). CDR1 LGHDT and CDR2 YNNKEL come from the germline V gene (reference sequence). V was clipped by 8 bases and J by 10 bases, with 12 bases between them. The CDR3 sequence is 11 residues long. The CDR3 DNA sequence: TGTGCCAGCGGAGGGCTGGGGGAGCAGTTCTTC. Translation gives CASGGLGEQFF.

The V and J genes are TRBV18 and TRBJ2-5; 8 nucleotides line up with TRBD2. Unmatched junction bases numbered 12, after V lost 8 bases and J lost 4 bases. The CDR3 totals 15 residues. The germline CDR1 and CDR2 sequences are KGHSH and LQKENI. The CDR3 DNA sequence: TGTGCCAGCACTCAGACGAGCGGGGGCGGAGAGACCCAGTACTTC. Translating gives CASTQTSGGGETQYF.

The gene calls are TRBV19 and TRBJ2-1, with 14 bases matching TRBD2. The CDR3 length is 15 residues. The V and J ends lost 5 bases and 10 bases, in that order; junction bases with no gene match: 7. Germline CDR1 and CDR2: LNHDA and SQIVND (reference sequence). CDR3 sequence: CASSSTSGGAWEQFF. The CDR3 region has the DNA TGTGCCAGTAGTTCGACTAGCGGGGGGGCTTGGGAGCAGTTCTTC.

The J gene is TRBJ1-2, the V gene TRBV25-1; 12 bases are shared with TRBD1. V dropped 8 bases and J dropped 8; count of bases not matched to a gene: 3. The CDR3 totals 12 residues. The germline V gene encodes CDR1 MGHDK and CDR2 SYGVNS. CDR3 coding DNA: TGTGCCAGCGGGGACAGGGGGCTCGGCTACACCTTC. Protein: CASGDRGLGYTF.

The chain employs TRBV5-6 and TRBJ1-2; 8 nucleotides agree with TRBD1. This CDR3 is 15 amino acids long. Germline V lookup: CDR1 SGHDT, CDR2 YYEEEE. V lost 2 bases to trimming and J lost 4 bases; unmatched junction nucleotides: 7. CDR3 residues: CASSLGQGKAYGYTF. In DNA form, the CDR3 reads TGTGCCAGCAGCTTAGGACAGGGTAAAGCCTATGGCTACACCTTC.

The rearrangement uses TRBV18 and TRBJ1-3; tentatively, D is TRBD1 (5 bases). The CDR3 spans 19 residues. Trimming shortened V by 3 bases and J by 0 bases, and 21 bases separated the two germline ends. In germline, CDR1 is KGHSH, CDR2 LQKENI. CDR3 residues: CASSPSNRLQASSGNTIYF. The CDR3 DNA reads TGTGCCAGCTCACCCTCCAACAGATTACAGGCTAGCTCTGGAAACACCATATATTTT.

The V and J genes are TRBV5-6 and TRBJ2-7; 7 bases agree with TRBD1. This CDR3 is 18 amino acids long. Unmatched junction bases numbered 17, after V lost 2 bases and J lost 3 bases. CDR1 and CDR2 (germline): SGHDT, YYEEEE. CDR3 sequence reads: CASSFRSMGRGKVYEQYF. The CDR3, as DNA: TGTGCCAGCAGCTTTCGGTCGATGGGCAGGGGGAAGGTCTACGAGCAGTACTTC.

V is TRBV3-1 (or the pseudogene TRBV3-2) and J is TRBJ2-7; 9 positions agree with TRBD2. V lost 1 base to trimming and J lost 2 bases; unmatched junction nucleotides: 3. Looked up from germline, CDR1 is LGHDT and CDR2 is YNNKEL (reference sequence). CDR3 length equals 15 residues. In nucleotides, the CDR3 is TGTGCCAGCAGCCAAGGACTAGCGGCCACCTACGAGCAGTACTTC. Translating gives CASSQGLAATYEQYF.

This clone showed up just a few times. This same CDR3 is encoded by further DNA sequences in the sample. In DNA form, the CDR3 reads TGTGCCAGCAGCCCAGGACTGGAAGAGACCCAGTACTTC. Its protein product is CASSPGLEETQYF. V gene TRBV7-9 combines with J gene TRBJ2-5; D perhaps matches TRBD2 (5 bases). The CDR3 is 13 residues long. The V gene's germline CDR1 is SEHNR and CDR2 FQNEAQ (reference sequence). The V gene lost 5 bases and the J gene lost 3 bases, with 10 bases spanning the gap.

The gene calls are TRBV7-2 and TRBJ2-3, with a possible D match to TRBD2 (6 bases). V lost 5 bases, J lost 2 bases, and 17 bases lay in between. CDR1 is SGHTA, CDR2 FQGNSA, per germline. The CDR3 spans 16 residues. CDR3 loop: CASSRRLDGTTDTQYF. DNA of the CDR3: TGTGCCAGCAGCCGGAGACTAGATGGAACCACAGATACGCAGTATTTT.